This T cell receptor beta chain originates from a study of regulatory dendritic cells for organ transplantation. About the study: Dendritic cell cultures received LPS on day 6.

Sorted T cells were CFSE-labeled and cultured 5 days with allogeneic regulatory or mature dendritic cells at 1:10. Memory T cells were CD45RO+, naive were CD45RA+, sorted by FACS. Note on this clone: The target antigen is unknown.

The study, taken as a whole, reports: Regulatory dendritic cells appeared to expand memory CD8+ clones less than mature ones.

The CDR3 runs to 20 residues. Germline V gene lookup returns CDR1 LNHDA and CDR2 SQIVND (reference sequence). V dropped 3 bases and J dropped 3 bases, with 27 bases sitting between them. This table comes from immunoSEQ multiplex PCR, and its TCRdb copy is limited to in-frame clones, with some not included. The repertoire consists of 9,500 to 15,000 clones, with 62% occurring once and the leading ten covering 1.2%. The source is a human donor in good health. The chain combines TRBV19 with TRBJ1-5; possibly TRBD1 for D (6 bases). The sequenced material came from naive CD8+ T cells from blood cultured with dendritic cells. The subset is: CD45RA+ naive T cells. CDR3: CASSIRVRGEHGLDNQPQHF. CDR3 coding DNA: TGTGCCAGTAGTATTCGGGTCAGGGGCGAACACGGTTTAGACAATCAGCCCCAGCATTTT.